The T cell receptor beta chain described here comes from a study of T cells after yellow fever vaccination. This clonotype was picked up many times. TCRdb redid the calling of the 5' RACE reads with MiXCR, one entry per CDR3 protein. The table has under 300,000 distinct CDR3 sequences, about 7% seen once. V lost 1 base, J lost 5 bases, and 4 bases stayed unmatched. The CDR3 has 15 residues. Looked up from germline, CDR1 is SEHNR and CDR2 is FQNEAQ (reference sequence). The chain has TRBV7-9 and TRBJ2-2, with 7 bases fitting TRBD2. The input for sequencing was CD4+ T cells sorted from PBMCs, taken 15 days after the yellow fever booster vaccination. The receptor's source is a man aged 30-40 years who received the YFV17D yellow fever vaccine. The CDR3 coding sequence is TGTGCCAGCAGCTTAGAAAAGCGGGGAACCGGGGAGCTGTTTTTT. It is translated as CASSLEKRGTGELFF.